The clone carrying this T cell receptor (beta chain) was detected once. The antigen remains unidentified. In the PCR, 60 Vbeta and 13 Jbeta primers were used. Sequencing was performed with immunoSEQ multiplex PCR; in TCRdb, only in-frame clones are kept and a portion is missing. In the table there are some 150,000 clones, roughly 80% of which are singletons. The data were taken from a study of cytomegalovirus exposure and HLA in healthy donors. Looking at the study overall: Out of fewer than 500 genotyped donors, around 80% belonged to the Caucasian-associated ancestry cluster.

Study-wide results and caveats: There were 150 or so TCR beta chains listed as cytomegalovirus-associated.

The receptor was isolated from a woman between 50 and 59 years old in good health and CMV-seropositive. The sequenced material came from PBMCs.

CDR3 DNA: TGTGCCAGCATGAATCGCGTACGGGGTGAAAAACTGTTTTTT. Translating gives CASMNRVRGEKLFF. The J gene is TRBJ1-4, the V gene TRBV6-6; D gene uncertain. The germline V gene encodes CDR1 MNHNY and CDR2 SVGAGI (reference sequence). V lost 7 bases to trimming and J lost 7 bases, with 16 bases between them. This CDR3 has 14 amino acids.